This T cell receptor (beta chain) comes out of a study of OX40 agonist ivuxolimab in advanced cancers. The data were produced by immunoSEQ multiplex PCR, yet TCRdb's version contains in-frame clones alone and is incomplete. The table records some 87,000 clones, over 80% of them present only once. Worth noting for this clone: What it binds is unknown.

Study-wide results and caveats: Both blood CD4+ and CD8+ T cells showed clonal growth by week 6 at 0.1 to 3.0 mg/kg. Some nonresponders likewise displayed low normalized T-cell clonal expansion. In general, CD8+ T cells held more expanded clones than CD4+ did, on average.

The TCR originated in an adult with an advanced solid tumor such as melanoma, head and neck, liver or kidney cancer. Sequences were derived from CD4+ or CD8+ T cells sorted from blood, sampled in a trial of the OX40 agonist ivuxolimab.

In nucleotides, the CDR3 is TGTGCCAGCAGCTTACATCCGGGACCATACGAGCAGTACTTC. Translation gives CASSLHPGPYEQYF. The chain employs TRBV7-3 and TRBJ2-7, with D perhaps matching TRBD1 or TRBD2 (5 bases each). V was shortened by 2 bases and J by 4 bases, with 12 bases between the two germline ends. CDR3 length: 14 amino acids. Germline V CDR1 and CDR2: SGHTA, FQGTGA.